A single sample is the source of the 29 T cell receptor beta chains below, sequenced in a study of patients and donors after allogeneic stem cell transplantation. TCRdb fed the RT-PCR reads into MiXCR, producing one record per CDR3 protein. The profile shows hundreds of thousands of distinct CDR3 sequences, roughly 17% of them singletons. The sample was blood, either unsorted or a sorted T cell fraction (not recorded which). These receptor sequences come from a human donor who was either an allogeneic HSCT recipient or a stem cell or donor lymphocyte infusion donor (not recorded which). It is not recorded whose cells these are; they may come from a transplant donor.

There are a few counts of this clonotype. The CDR3 sequence: CASNHRGESPLHF. The CDR3 region has the DNA TGTGCCAGTAACCACAGGGGTGAATCACCCCTCCACTTT. The chain is built from TRBV19 and TRBJ1-6; TRBD1 matches 7 bases. Germline CDR1 is LNHDA and CDR2 is SQIVND (reference sequence). Trimming removed 7 bases from V and 10 bases from J; junction bases left unmatched: 7. This CDR3 has 13 amino acids.

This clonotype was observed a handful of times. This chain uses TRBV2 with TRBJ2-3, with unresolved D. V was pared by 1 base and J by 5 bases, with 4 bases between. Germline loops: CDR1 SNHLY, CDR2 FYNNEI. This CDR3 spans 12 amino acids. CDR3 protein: CASSEVVDTQYF. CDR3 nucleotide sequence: TGTGCCAGCAGTGAAGTGGTAGATACGCAGTATTTT.

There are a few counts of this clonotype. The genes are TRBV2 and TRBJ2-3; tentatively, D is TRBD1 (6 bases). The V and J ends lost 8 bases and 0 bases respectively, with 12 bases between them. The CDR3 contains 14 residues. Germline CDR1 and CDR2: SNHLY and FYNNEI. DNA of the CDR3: TGTGCCAGCGACGGGACAATGAGCACAGATACGCAGTATTTT. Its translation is CASDGTMSTDTQYF.

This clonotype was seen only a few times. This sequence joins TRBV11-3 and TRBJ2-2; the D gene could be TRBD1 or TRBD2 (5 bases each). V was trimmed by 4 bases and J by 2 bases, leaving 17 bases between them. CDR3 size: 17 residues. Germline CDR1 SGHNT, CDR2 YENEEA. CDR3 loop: CASSSGTDAINTGELFF. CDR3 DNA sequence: TGTGCCAGCAGCTCCGGGACCGACGCTATTAACACCGGGGAGCTGTTTTTT.

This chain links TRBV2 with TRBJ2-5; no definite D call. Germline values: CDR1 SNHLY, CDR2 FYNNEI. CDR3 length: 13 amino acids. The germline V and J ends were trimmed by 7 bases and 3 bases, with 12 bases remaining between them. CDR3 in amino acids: CASMGPLEETQYF. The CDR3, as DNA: TGTGCCAGCATGGGCCCCCTGGAAGAGACCCAGTACTTC.

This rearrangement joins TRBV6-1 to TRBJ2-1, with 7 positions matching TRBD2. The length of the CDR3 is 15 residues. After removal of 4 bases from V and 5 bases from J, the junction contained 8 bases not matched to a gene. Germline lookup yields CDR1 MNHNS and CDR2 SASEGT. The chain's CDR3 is CASSVEGGPHNEQFF. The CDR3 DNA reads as TGTGCCAGCAGTGTTGAGGGAGGGCCGCACAATGAGCAGTTCTTC.

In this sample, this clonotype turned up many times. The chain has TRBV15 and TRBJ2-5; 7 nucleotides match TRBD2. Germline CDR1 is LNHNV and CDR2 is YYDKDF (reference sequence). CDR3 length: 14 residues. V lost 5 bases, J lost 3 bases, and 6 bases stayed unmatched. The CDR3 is CATSPRDYKETQYF. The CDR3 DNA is TGTGCCACCAGCCCCCGGGACTACAAAGAGACCCAGTACTTC.

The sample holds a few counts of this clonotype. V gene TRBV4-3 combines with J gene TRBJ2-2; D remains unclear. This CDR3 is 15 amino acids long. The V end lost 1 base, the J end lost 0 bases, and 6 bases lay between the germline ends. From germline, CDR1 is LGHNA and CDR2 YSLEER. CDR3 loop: CASSQGASNTGELFF. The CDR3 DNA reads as TGCGCCAGCAGCCAAGGGGCATCGAACACCGGGGAGCTGTTTTTT.

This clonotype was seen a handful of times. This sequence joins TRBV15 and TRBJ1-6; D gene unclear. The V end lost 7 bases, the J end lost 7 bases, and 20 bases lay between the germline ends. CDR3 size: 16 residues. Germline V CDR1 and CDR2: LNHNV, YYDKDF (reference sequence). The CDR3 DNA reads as TGTGCCACCACCTCGGGGAGGACGATTGGGAATTCACCCCTCCACTTT. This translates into CATTSGRTIGNSPLHF.

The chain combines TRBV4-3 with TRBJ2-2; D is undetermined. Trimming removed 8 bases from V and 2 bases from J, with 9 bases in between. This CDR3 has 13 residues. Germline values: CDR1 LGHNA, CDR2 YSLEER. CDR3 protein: CASLQPNTGELFF. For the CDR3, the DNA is TGCGCCAGCCTACAGCCAAACACCGGGGAGCTGTTTTTT.

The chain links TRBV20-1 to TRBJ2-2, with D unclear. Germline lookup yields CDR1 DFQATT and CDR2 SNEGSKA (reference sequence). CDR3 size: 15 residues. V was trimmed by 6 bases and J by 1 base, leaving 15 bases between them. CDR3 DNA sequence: TGCAGTGCCTTTTCGCAATACCAGAACACCGGGGAGCTGTTTTTT. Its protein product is CSAFSQYQNTGELFF.

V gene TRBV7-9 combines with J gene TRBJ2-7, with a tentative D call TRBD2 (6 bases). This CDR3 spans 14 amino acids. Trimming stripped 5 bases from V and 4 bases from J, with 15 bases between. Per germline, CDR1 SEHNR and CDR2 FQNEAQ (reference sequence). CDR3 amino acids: CASSVPGLPYEQYF. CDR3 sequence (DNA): TGTGCCAGCAGCGTGCCGGGACTTCCTTACGAGCAGTACTTC.

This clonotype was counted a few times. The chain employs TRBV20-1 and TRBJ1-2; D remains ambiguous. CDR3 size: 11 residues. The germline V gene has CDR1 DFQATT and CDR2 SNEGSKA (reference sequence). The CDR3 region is CTKTLNYGYTF. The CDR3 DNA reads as TGCACCAAAACGCTTAACTATGGCTACACCTTC.

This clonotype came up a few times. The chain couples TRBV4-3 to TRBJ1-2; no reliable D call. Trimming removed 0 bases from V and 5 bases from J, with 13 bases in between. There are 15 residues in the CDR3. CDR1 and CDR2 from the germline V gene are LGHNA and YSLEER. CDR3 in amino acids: CASSQDLRVTYGYTF. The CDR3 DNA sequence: TGCGCCAGCAGCCAAGATCTAAGGGTTACATATGGCTACACCTTC.

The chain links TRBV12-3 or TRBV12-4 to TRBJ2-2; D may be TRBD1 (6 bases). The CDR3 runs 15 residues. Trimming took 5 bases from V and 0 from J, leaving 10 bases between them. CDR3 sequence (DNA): TGTGCCAGCAGTCCAGGGGTAACGAACACCGGGGAGCTGTTTTTT. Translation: CASSPGVTNTGELFF.

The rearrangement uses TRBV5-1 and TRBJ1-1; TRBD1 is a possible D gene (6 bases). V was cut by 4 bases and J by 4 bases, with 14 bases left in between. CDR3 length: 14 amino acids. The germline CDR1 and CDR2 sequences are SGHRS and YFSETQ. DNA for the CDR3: TGCGCCAGCAGCGGGGGCCAGAGGGGCACTGAAGCTTTCTTT. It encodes CASSGGQRGTEAFF.

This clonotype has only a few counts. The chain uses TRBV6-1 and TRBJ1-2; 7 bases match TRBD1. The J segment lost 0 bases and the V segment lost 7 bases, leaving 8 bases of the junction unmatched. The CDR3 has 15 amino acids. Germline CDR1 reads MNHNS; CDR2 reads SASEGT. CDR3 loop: CASNNGGGANYGYTF. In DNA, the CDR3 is TGTGCCAGCAACAACGGAGGGGGCGCTAACTATGGCTACACCTTC.

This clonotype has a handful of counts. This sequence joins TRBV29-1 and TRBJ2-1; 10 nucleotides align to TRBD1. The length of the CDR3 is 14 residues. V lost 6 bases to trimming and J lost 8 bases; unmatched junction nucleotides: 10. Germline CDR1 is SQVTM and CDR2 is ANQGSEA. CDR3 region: CSVRDRGIIDEQFF. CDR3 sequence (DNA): TGCAGCGTACGGGACAGGGGTATTATAGATGAGCAGTTCTTC.

The chain's CDR3 is CATHLRASGRGTGELFF. CDR3 DNA sequence: TGTGCCACCCATCTCAGAGCGAGCGGGAGGGGCACCGGGGAGCTGTTTTTT. The rearrangement joins TRBV5-4 to TRBJ2-2; 10 bases match TRBD2. V shed 9 bases, J shed 4 bases, and the junction held 15 bases outside the gene matches. CDR3 length equals 17 residues. From germline, CDR1 is SGHNT and CDR2 YYREEE (reference sequence).

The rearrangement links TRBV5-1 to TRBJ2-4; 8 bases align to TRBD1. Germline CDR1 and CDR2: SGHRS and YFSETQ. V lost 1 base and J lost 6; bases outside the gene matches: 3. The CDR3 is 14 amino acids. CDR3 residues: CASSLSGGSNIQYF. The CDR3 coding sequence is TGCGCCAGCAGCTTGTCAGGGGGCTCAAACATTCAGTACTTC.

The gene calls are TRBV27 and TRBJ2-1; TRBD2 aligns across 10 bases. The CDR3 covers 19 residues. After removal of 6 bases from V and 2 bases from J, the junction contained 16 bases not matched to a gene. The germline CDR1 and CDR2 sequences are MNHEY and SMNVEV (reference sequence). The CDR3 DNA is TGTGCCAGCAGCACACGGGCGATCTCTAGCGGGAGCGCCTACAATGAGCAGTTCTTC. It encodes CASSTRAISSGSAYNEQFF.

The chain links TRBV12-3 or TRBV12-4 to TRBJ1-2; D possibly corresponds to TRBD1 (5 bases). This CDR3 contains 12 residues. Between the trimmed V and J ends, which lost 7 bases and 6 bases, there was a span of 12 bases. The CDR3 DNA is TGTGCCAGCAAGATTAAGACAGATGGCTACACCTTC. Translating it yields CASKIKTDGYTF.

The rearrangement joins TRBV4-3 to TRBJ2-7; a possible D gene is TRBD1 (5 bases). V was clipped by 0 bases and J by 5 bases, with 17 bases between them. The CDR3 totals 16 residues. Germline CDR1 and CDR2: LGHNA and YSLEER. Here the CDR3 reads CASSQDLDSGVHEQYF. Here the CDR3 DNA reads TGCGCCAGCAGCCAAGATCTTGACAGTGGAGTCCACGAGCAGTACTTC.

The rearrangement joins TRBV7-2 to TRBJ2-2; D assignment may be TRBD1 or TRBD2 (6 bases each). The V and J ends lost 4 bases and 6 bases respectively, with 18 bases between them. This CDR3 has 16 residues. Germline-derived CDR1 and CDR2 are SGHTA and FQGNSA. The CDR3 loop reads CASSSPLGGRPGELFF. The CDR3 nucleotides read TGTGCCAGCAGCTCCCCCCTAGGGGGGCGTCCCGGGGAGCTGTTTTTT. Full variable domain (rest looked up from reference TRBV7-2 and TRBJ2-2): GAGVSQSPSNKVTEKGKDVELRCDPISGHTALYWYRQSLGQGLEFLIYFQGNSAPDKSGLPSDRFSAERTGGSVSTLTIQRTQQEDSAVYLCASSSPLGGRPGELFFGEGSRLTVL.

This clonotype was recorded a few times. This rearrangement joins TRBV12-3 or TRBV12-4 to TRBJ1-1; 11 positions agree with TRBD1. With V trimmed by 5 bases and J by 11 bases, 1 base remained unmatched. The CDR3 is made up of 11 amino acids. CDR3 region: CASSRDRGAFF. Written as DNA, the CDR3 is TGTGCCAGCAGTAGGGACAGGGGGGCTTTCTTT.

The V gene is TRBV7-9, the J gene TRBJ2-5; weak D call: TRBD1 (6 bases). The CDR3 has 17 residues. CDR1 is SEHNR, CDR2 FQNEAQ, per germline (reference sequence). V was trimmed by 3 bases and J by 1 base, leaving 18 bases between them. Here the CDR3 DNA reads TGTGCCAGCAGCTTCTTGGGGGCAGGGCCATCCCAAGAGACCCAGTACTTC. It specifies CASSFLGAGPSQETQYF.

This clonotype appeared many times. CDR3 loop: CASSFLTGENYGYTF. In nucleotides, the CDR3 is TGTGCCAGCAGTTTTCTAACGGGGGAGAACTATGGCTACACCTTC. This rearrangement joins TRBV12-3 or TRBV12-4 to TRBJ1-2, with D tentatively TRBD1 (5 bases). V was shortened by 3 bases and J by 2 bases, with 13 bases between the two germline ends. The CDR3 runs to 15 residues.

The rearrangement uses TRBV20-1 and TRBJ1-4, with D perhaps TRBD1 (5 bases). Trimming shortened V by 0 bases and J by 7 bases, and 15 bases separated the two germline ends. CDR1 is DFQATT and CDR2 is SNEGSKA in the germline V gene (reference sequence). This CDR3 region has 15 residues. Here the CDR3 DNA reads TGCAGTGCTAGAGATGCCGGACGGGGGTCTGAAAAACTGTTTTTT. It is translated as CSARDAGRGSEKLFF.

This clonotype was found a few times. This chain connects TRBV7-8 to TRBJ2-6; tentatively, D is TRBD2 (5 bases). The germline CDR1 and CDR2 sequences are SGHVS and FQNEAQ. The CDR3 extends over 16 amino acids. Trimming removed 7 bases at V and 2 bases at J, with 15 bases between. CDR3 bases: TGTGCCAGCACCCATGATTCCGGGGCTGGGGCCAACGTCCTGACTTTC. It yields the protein CASTHDSGAGANVLTF.